A selection of T cell receptor beta chains follows, all from one sample in a study of cytomegalovirus exposure and HLA in healthy donors. The protocol was immunoSEQ multiplex PCR, while the TCRdb copy is restricted to in-frame clones and leaves out a portion. The top ten clones hold 1.4% to 1.5% of a sample with some 130,000 clones, almost 80% of them seen once. The sequencing input was PBMCs. These receptors were obtained from a female donor in good health and CMV-seronegative. The CDR3 runs from the conserved cysteine through the conserved F or W. A D gene is named only where the DNA matches it firmly. Part of the rows lack a size; the others show once, few, many or a class for expanded clones.

J,size,V,D,length,CDR3,DNA
TRBJ2-5,NA,TRBV7-8,TRBD1,13,CASSPGTAENQYF,TGTGCCAGCAGCCCCGGGACAGCGGAGAACCAGTACTTC
TRBJ1-1,once,TRBV30,TRBD1,13,CAWGGQGISEAFF,TGTGCCTGGGGCGGACAGGGGATTTCTGAAGCTTTCTTT
TRBJ2-1,once,TRBV6-4,TRBD2,15,CASSEGLAGHNEQFF,TGTGCCAGCAGTGAAGGACTAGCGGGACACAATGAGCAGTTCTTC
TRBJ2-3,NA,TRBV9,NA,15,CASSGGEGGGDTQYF,TGTGCCAGCAGCGGCGGGGAGGGAGGGGGAGATACGCAGTATTTT
TRBJ1-6,NA,TRBV5-8,NA,15,CASSLLQGVGSPLHF,TGTGCCAGCAGCTTGTTACAGGGCGTCGGTTCACCCCTCCACTTT
TRBJ1-5,NA,TRBV4-3,TRBD1,15,CASSQETGGNQPQHF,TGCGCCAGCAGCCAAGAGACAGGGGGCAATCAGCCCCAGCATTTT
TRBJ2-3,once,TRBV7-2,NA,15,CASSLAAPISDTQYF,TGTGCCAGCAGCTTAGCGGCCCCGATTTCTGATACGCAGTATTTT
TRBJ2-1,NA,TRBV27,TRBD2,16,CASSLSLAGGRNEQFF,TGTGCCAGCAGCCTCTCACTAGCGGGAGGGAGGAATGAGCAGTTCTTC
TRBJ2-4,NA,TRBV28,NA,16,CASSFLEMGRGNIQYF,TGTGCCAGCAGTTTTTTGGAAATGGGCAGGGGAAACATTCAGTACTTC
TRBJ2-5,few,TRBV27,NA,12,CASSFGGETQYF,TGTGCCAGCAGTTTTGGAGGAGAGACCCAGTACTTC